The 21 T cell receptor beta chains below all came from one sample that was sequenced in a study of blood T cell repertoires in COVID-19 (dated by TCRdb to 2020 to 2021). The library came from the immunoSEQ multiplex PCR assay. TCRdb took this table from immuneACCESS and kept in-frame rearrangements with V and J called. Such tables lack part of the clones; where checked against another copy, unresolved V genes explain under half of the gap, and the rest is unexplained. This sample has around 450,000 clones in its table, and roughly 90% of those were observed once. The ten largest clones capture around 4.5% of the sample. The sample taken for sequencing was peripheral blood. The receptor set was obtained from a woman aged 25-40 years with acute or convalescent COVID-19.

This clone has just one count. The V gene is TRBV18, the J gene TRBJ2-2, with D perhaps given as TRBD1 or TRBD2 (7 bases each). Germline assignment: CDR1 KGHSH and CDR2 LQKENI. V was cut by 6 bases and J by 5 bases, with 16 bases left in between. The CDR3 runs 15 residues. CDR3 in DNA: TGTGCCAGCTCCCCAGGGGGAGCGGGGACCGGGGAGCTGTTTTTT. Its translation: CASSPGGAGTGELFF. Full variable domain (missing parts from reference TRBV18 and TRBJ2-2): NAGVMQNPRHLVRRRGQEARLRCSPMKGHSHVYWYRQLPEEGLKFMVYLQKENIIDESGMPKERFSAEFPKEGPSILRIQQVVRGDSAAYFCASSPGGAGTGELFFGEGSRLTVL.

This clone was counted once. The V call is TRBV27, the J call TRBJ2-1, with 8 bases aligning to TRBD1. V lost 8 bases to trimming and J lost 4 bases; unmatched junction nucleotides: 7. CDR3 size: 14 residues. The germline gives CDR1 MNHEY, CDR2 SMNVEV (reference sequence). CDR3 nucleotide sequence: TGTGCCAGCTCCAGGGACAGGAGATACAATGAGCAGTTCTTC. Amino acids: CASSRDRRYNEQFF.

V is TRBV2 and J is TRBJ1-2, with 7 bases lining up with TRBD1. CDR3 length: 13 residues. V lost 6 bases, J lost 8 bases, and 9 bases stayed unmatched. Germline V CDR1 and CDR2: SNHLY, FYNNEI. As DNA, the CDR3 is TGTGCCAGCAGCGGACAGGATGAAAAAGGCTACACCTTC. This sequence encodes CASSGQDEKGYTF.

Comments on this clone: One end of the junction is discordant with germline, which a read error may explain. The chain joins TRBV7-9 to TRBJ2-3; D is possibly TRBD1 (6 bases). The length of the CDR3 is 15 residues. Germline loops: CDR1 SEHNR, CDR2 FQNEAQ (reference sequence). The CDR3 reads CASSDDRRPTNTQYF. The CDR3 DNA reads as TGTGCCAGCAGCGACGACAGGCGACCCACAAATACGCAGTATTTT.

The V and J genes are TRBV1 and TRBJ1-6; the listed D gene, TRBD1, was not tested against the DNA. TRBV1 is termed a pseudogene. The CDR3 sequence is 23 residues long. The CDR3 loop is CTSSLPRDRSALTQSSYNSPLHF. The DNA for the CDR3 is TGCACCAGCAGCCTGCCTCGGGACAGGAGTGCGCTGACCCAGAGCTCCTATAATTCACCCCTCCACTTT.

The rearrangement links TRBV5-8 to TRBJ2-7, with 7 bases aligning to TRBD2. CDR1 SGHTS and CDR2 YDEGEE come from the germline V gene. V dropped 3 bases and J dropped 2; count of bases not matched to a gene: 11. The CDR3 has 16 residues. DNA for the CDR3: TGTGCCAGCAGCTCCGGGGGGAGCCCGAATCCCTACGAGCAGTACTTC. This translates into CASSSGGSPNPYEQYF.

The J gene is TRBJ2-2, the V gene TRBV18; 7 positions match TRBD1. Germline V gene lookup returns CDR1 KGHSH and CDR2 LQKENI. The length of the CDR3 is 16 residues. V shed 2 bases, J shed 1 base, and the junction held 4 bases outside the gene matches. In DNA, the CDR3 is TGTGCCAGCTCACCAAATAGACAGGGGAACACCGGGGAGCTGTTTTTT. Protein product: CASSPNRQGNTGELFF.

This clone was picked up one time. The J gene is TRBJ2-5, the V gene TRBV3-1 (or the pseudogene TRBV3-2), with 7 positions matching TRBD2. J was trimmed by 4 bases and V by 6 bases; bases with no gene match: 11. The CDR3 length is 15 residues. Germline CDR1 reads LGHDT; CDR2 reads YNNKEL (reference sequence). The CDR3 is CASSPLAVGRETQYF. CDR3 coding DNA: TGTGCCAGCAGTCCGCTAGCGGTGGGTCGAGAGACCCAGTACTTC.

The chain uses TRBV5-1 and TRBJ1-1, with 7 bases lining up with TRBD1. This CDR3 region has 15 residues. The germline gives CDR1 SGHRS, CDR2 YFSETQ. Trimming took 2 bases from V and 2 from J; bases not matched to a gene: 6. This CDR3 is CASSFNRGPNTEAFF. Written as DNA, the CDR3 is TGCGCCAGCAGCTTTAACAGGGGACCAAACACTGAAGCTTTCTTT.

The rearrangement joins TRBV21-1 to TRBJ1-6; TRBD1, the D gene given by the table, was not confirmed from the DNA. TRBV21-1 is a known pseudogene. CDR3 length equals 17 residues. CDR3 sequence reads: CASSLRRPGQGDSPLHF. The CDR3 DNA reads TGTGCCAGCAGCTTAAGACGTCCGGGACAGGGAGATTCACCCCTCCACTTT.

The chain has TRBV6-5 and TRBJ1-4; 8 bases line up with TRBD1. CDR1 is MNHEY and CDR2 is SVGAGI in the germline V gene. This CDR3 comprises 15 residues. The J segment lost 8 bases and the V segment lost 2 bases, leaving 7 bases of the junction unmatched. CDR3 DNA: TGTGCCAGCAGTTACCCGGGACAGGCAAGAGAAAAACTGTTTTTT. It translates to CASSYPGQAREKLFF.

The chain recombines TRBV3-1 (or the pseudogene TRBV3-2) with TRBJ2-2, with D perhaps TRBD2 (6 bases). Trimming left V 2 bases short and J 4 bases short, with 14 bases between. This CDR3 contains 16 residues. Germline V gene data show CDR1 as LGHDT and CDR2 as YNNKEL (reference sequence). CDR3 nucleotides: TGTGCCAGCAGCCAATCGCCCGGGACTTCCACCGGGGAGCTGTTTTTT. Translation gives CASSQSPGTSTGELFF.

The chain employs TRBV3-1 (or the pseudogene TRBV3-2) and TRBJ2-7; 9 bases fit TRBD1. Germline lookup yields CDR1 LGHDT and CDR2 YNNKEL (reference sequence). V was pared by 4 bases and J by 2 bases, with 6 bases of the junction left unmatched. This CDR3 has 15 residues. The CDR3: CASSLRTGDPYEQYF. The CDR3 DNA reads TGTGCCAGCAGCCTCAGGACAGGGGACCCCTACGAGCAGTACTTC.

The chain recombines TRBV5-4 with TRBJ2-3, with 8 bases matching TRBD2. The CDR3 covers 17 residues. V shed 4 bases and J 3 bases; nucleotides not matched to a gene: 13. Per germline, CDR1 SGHNT and CDR2 YYREEE (reference sequence). As DNA, the CDR3 is TGTGCCAGCAGCCGCGCCCTAGCGGGCCAAGGGACAGATACGCAGTATTTT. It codes for CASSRALAGQGTDTQYF.

This clone came up once. The chain is built from TRBV7-2 and TRBJ2-5, with D perhaps matching TRBD1 (6 bases). The CDR3 extends over 13 amino acids. V was trimmed by 4 bases and J by 4 bases, leaving 10 bases between them. The V gene's germline CDR1 is SGHTA and CDR2 FQGNSA. DNA for the CDR3: TGTGCCAGCAGCTCACAGGGTGGAGAGACCCAGTACTTC. Protein: CASSSQGGETQYF. The full variable domain, in which reference TRBV7-2 and TRBJ2-5 provide the parts outside the CDR3, is GAGVSQSPSNKVTEKGKDVELRCDPISGHTALYWYRQSLGQGLEFLIYFQGNSAPDKSGLPSDRFSAERTGGSVSTLTIQRTQQEDSAVYLCASSSQGGETQYFGPGTRLLVL.

The V and J genes are TRBV3-1 (or the pseudogene TRBV3-2) and TRBJ1-1; D is unresolved. V was shortened by 2 bases and J by 4 bases, with 8 bases between the two germline ends. CDR1 is LGHDT, CDR2 YNNKEL, per germline (reference sequence). This CDR3 is 13 amino acids long. CDR3: CASSQSGSTEAFF. The DNA for the CDR3 is TGTGCCAGCAGCCAATCGGGTAGCACTGAAGCTTTCTTT.

This clone was seen a single time. This chain joins TRBV28 and TRBJ2-2; the D gene is possibly TRBD1 (6 bases). CDR1 and CDR2 from the germline V gene are MDHEN and SYDVKM. The CDR3 runs to 15 residues. Trimming pared 4 bases from V and 4 bases from J, leaving 13 bases between. In nucleotides, the CDR3 is TGTGCCAGCAGTTACTACAGGGCAAGCACCGGGGAGCTGTTTTTT. Translated, it gives CASSYYRASTGELFF.

The V and J genes are TRBV7-9 and TRBJ1-1; 9 positions agree with TRBD1. The CDR3 length is 14 residues. The trim removed 3 bases at V and 3 bases at J, leaving 2 bases unmatched. Germline V gene lookup returns CDR1 SEHNR and CDR2 FQNEAQ (reference sequence). CDR3 amino acids: CASSFWTGDTEAFF. The DNA of the CDR3 is TGTGCCAGCAGCTTCTGGACAGGGGACACTGAAGCTTTCTTT.

J is TRBJ1-2 and V is TRBV30; D might be TRBD1 (6 bases). The CDR3 is 15 residues long. CDR1 and CDR2 from the germline V gene are GTSNPN and SVGIG (reference sequence). V was clipped by 3 bases and J by 2 bases, with 16 bases between them. The CDR3 DNA follows: TGTGCCTGGAGGGGGGCGACAGATTTAAACTATGGCTACACCTTC. This gives the protein CAWRGATDLNYGYTF.

V is TRBV11-2 and J is TRBJ1-6, with a tentative D call TRBD1 (5 bases). The CDR3 is made up of 16 amino acids. CDR1 and CDR2 from the germline V gene are SGHAT and FQNNGV. V was shortened by 3 bases and J by 4 bases, with 13 bases between the two germline ends. This chain's CDR3 is CASSFSSQGYNSPLHF. In DNA form, the CDR3 reads TGTGCCAGCAGCTTTTCCTCTCAGGGATATAATTCACCCCTCCACTTT.

The chain employs TRBV11-2 and TRBJ2-1, with D tentatively TRBD1 (6 bases). V was clipped by 5 bases and J by 7 bases, with 15 bases between them. The CDR3 consists of 14 residues. Germline values: CDR1 SGHAT, CDR2 FQNNGV. Here the CDR3 DNA reads TGTGCCAGCAGCGCGACACCAGGGGCGAATGAGCAGTTCTTC. Residues: CASSATPGANEQFF.